The 13 T cell receptor beta chains below all came from one sample that was sequenced in a study of blood T cell repertoires in COVID-19. Sequenced by immunoSEQ multiplex PCR; TCRdb stores in-frame clones only, minus some. The sample lists roughly 280,000 clones; over 65% were seen once. Sequenced sample: peripheral blood. These receptors originate from a man in his 60s who had recovered from COVID-19.

This chain uses TRBV6-6 with TRBJ2-7; 10 positions agree with TRBD1. With 4 bases clipped from V and 5 bases from J, the junction kept 8 bases outside the gene matches. This CDR3 has 15 residues. Germline loops: CDR1 MNHNY, CDR2 SVGAGI (reference sequence). In DNA form, the CDR3 reads TGTGCCAGCAGTTTCCACCCCGGGACAGGGGACGAGCAGTACTTC. Amino acid sequence: CASSFHPGTGDEQYF.

This clone was seen just once. This chain links TRBV28 with TRBJ1-5; 7 bases align to TRBD1. The germline V gene encodes CDR1 MDHEN and CDR2 SYDVKM. After removal of 5 bases from V and 9 bases from J, the junction contained 13 bases not matched to a gene. This CDR3 has 15 amino acids. DNA for the CDR3: TGTGCCAGCAGTCTAGCAGCAGGGGGGAAGGGGCCCCAGCATTTT. This sequence encodes CASSLAAGGKGPQHF.

V is TRBV19 and J is TRBJ2-5; 11 nucleotides line up with TRBD1. The germline gives CDR1 LNHDA, CDR2 SQIVND (reference sequence). This CDR3 region has 13 residues. Losses at the gene ends were 8 bases for V and 4 bases for J; bases not matched to a gene: 3. CDR3 region: CASLDRGRETQYF. The CDR3 nucleotides read TGTGCCAGTCTGGACAGGGGGCGAGAGACCCAGTACTTC.

The chain uses TRBV28 and TRBJ1-1, with TRBD1 matching 9 bases. The CDR3 is 14 amino acids. The V gene's germline CDR1 is MDHEN and CDR2 SYDVKM. V shed 6 bases, J shed 6 bases, and the junction held 8 bases outside the gene matches. CDR3 in DNA: TGTGCCAGCAGCCTACAGGGGGCTCGACCTGAAGCTTTCTTT. It codes for CASSLQGARPEAFF.

V gene TRBV24-1 combines with J gene TRBJ2-5; possible D gene TRBD1, 6 bases. This CDR3 is 12 amino acids long. Trimming pared 7 bases from V and 4 bases from J, leaving 9 bases between. The germline V gene has CDR1 KGHDR and CDR2 SFDVKD. The CDR3 loop reads CATSRGGETQYF. As DNA, the CDR3 is TGTGCCACCAGCAGGGGTGGAGAGACCCAGTACTTC.

The V and J genes are TRBV25-1 and TRBJ1-1; tentatively, D is TRBD1 (5 bases). CDR3 length equals 12 residues. Germline assignment: CDR1 MGHDK and CDR2 SYGVNS. Trimming stripped 5 bases from V and 7 bases from J, with 11 bases between. CDR3 protein: CASSFQGFEAFF. In DNA form, the CDR3 reads TGTGCCAGCAGTTTCCAGGGTTTTGAAGCTTTCTTT.

J is TRBJ2-1 and V is TRBV10-3, with 9 bases that match TRBD2. This CDR3 contains 16 residues. Trimming cost V 0 bases and J 4 bases; bases outside gene matches: 4. In germline, CDR1 is ENHRY, CDR2 SYGVKD. CDR3 in DNA: TGTGCCATCAGTGAGTCAGCGGGGGGACAGTACAATGAGCAGTTCTTC. As protein: CAISESAGGQYNEQFF.

J is TRBJ1-3 and V is TRBV7-6, with D possibly being TRBD1 (5 bases). Germline CDR1 is SGHVS and CDR2 is FNYEAQ. The V end was cut by 5 bases, the J end by 0 bases, with 14 bases between. The CDR3 contains 16 residues. For the CDR3, the DNA is TGTGCCAGCAGCCGGGGACTCTTCCTCTCTGGAAACACCATATATTTT. Protein: CASSRGLFLSGNTIYF.

The genes are TRBV6-6 and TRBJ2-7; the match to TRBD1 covers 8 bases. There are 14 residues in the CDR3. V shed 5 bases and J 4 bases; nucleotides not matched to a gene: 7. Per germline, CDR1 MNHNY and CDR2 SVGAGI (reference sequence). In DNA, the CDR3 is TGTGCCAGCAGTAACCGACAGGGGAGTTACGAGCAGTACTTC. This translates into CASSNRQGSYEQYF.

The V and J genes are TRBV3-1 (or the pseudogene TRBV3-2) and TRBJ1-6; D is unresolved. The CDR3 sequence is 15 residues long. Germline loops: CDR1 LGHDT, CDR2 YNNKEL (reference sequence). The V end lost 2 bases, the J end lost 9 bases, and 14 bases lay between the germline ends. The DNA for the CDR3 is TGTGCCAGCAGCCAAAGCCTTACGAGTGGTTCACCCCTCCACTTT. As protein: CASSQSLTSGSPLHF.

The rearrangement uses TRBV5-6 and TRBJ2-7; the match to TRBD2 covers 13 bases. The germline CDR1 and CDR2 sequences are SGHDT and YYEEEE. V was pared by 4 bases and J by 2 bases, with 3 bases of the junction left unmatched. The CDR3 spans 15 residues. This CDR3 reads CASSIGTSGTYEQYF. CDR3 nucleotides: TGTGCCAGCAGCATAGGGACTAGCGGGACCTACGAGCAGTACTTC. Full variable domain (missing parts from reference TRBV5-6 and TRBJ2-7): DAGVTQSPTHLIKTRGQQVTLRCSPKSGHDTVSWYQQALGQGPQFIFQYYEEEERQRGNFPDRFSGHQFPNYSSELNVNALLLGDSALYLCASSIGTSGTYEQYFGPGTRLTVT.

The chain is built from TRBV10-1 and TRBJ2-3; a possible D gene is TRBD2 (6 bases). This CDR3 region has 16 residues. The germline CDR1 and CDR2 sequences are WNHNN and SYGVQD (reference sequence). Trimming left V 6 bases short and J 1 base short, with 17 bases between. CDR3 protein: CASRHCGAPGTDTQYF. In DNA, the CDR3 is TGCGCCAGCAGGCATTGCGGGGCCCCGGGCACAGATACGCAGTATTTT.

A few counts support this clone. The chain uses TRBV5-1 and TRBJ2-7, with a possible D match to TRBD2 (6 bases). V was clipped by 1 base and J by 4 bases, with 9 bases between them. The CDR3 is 13 residues long. Germline V gene sequence: CDR1 SGHRS, CDR2 YFSETQ. The DNA for the CDR3 is TGCGCCAGCAGCTTGCGGACTACTTACGAGCAGTACTTC. Protein: CASSLRTTYEQYF.